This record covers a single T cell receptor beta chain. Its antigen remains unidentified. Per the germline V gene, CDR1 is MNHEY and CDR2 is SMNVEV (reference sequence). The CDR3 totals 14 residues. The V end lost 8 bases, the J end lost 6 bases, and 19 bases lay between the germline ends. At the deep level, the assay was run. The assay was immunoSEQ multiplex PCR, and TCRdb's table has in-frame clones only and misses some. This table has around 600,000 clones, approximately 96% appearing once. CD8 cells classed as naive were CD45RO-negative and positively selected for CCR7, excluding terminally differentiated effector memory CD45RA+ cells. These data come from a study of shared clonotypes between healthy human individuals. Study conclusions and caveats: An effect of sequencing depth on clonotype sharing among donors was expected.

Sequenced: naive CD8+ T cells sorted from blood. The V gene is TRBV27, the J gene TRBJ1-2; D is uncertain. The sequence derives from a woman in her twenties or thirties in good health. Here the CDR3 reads CASPRGQMGDGYTF. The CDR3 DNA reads TGTGCCAGCCCCCGCGGGCAGATGGGCGATGGCTACACCTTC.